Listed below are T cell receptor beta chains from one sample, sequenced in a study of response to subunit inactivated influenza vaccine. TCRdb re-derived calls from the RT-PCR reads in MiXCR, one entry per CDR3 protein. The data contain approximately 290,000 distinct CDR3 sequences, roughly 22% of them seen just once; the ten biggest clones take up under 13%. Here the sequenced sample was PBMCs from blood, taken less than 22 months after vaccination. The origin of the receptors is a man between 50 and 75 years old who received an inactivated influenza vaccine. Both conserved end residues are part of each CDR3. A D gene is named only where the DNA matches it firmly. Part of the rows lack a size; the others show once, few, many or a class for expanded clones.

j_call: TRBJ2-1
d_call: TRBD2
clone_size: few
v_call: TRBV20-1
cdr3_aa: CSAPRGGTRGFYNEQFF
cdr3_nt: TGCAGTGCTCCGAGGGGCGGGACTAGAGGATTTTACAATGAGCAGTTCTTC

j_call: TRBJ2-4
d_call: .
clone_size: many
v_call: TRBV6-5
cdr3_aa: CASSYSTVGNIQYF
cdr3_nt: TGTGCCAGCAGTTACTCGACCGTCGGAAACATTCAGTACTTC

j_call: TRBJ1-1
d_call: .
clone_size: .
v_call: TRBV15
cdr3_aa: CATSRSQGRTEAFF
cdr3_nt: TGTGCCACCAGCAGATCTCAGGGTCGGACTGAAGCTTTCTTT

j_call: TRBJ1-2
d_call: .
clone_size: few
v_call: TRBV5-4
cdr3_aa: CASSLRIRVDYGYTF
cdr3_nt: TGTGCCAGCAGCTTACGCATAAGGGTAGACTATGGCTACACCTTC

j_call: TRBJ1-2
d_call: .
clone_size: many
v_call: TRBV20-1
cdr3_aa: CSARDAGLANYGYTF
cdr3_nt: TGCAGTGCTAGAGATGCAGGATTAGCTAACTATGGCTACACCTTC

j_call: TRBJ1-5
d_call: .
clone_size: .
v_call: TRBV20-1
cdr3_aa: CSAQNQGTQPQHF
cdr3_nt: TGCAGTGCCCAGAACCAGGGTACTCAGCCCCAGCATTTT

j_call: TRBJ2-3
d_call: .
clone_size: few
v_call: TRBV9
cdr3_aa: CASSPPGSRRTDTQYF
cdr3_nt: TGTGCCAGCAGCCCCCCAGGGAGCAGACGGACAGATACGCAGTATTTT

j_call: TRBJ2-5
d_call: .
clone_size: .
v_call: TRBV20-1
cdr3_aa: CSALQETQYF
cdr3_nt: TGCAGTGCTCTCCAAGAGACCCAGTACTTC

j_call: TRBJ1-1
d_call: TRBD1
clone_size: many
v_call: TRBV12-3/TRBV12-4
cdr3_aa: CASSPWDSTEAFF
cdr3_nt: TGTGCCAGCAGTCCCTGGGACAGCACTGAAGCTTTCTTT

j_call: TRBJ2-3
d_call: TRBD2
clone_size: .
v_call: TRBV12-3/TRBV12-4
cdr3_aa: CASSYGSGGARTQYF
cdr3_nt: TGTGCCAGCAGTTACGGTAGCGGGGGGGCGAGGACGCAGTATTTT

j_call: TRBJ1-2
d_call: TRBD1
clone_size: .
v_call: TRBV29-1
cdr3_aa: CSAGTGRNYGYTF
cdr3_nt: TGCAGCGCTGGGACAGGTCGTAACTATGGCTACACCTTC

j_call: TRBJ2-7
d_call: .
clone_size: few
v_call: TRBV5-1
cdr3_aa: CASSLGFYGGVGYEQYF
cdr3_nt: TGCGCCAGCAGCTTGGGGTTCTACGGGGGTGTCGGCTACGAGCAGTACTTC

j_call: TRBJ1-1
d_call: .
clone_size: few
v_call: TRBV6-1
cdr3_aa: CASTPGLEGGGTEAFF
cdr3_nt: TGTGCCAGCACGCCGGGATTAGAGGGAGGGGGGACTGAAGCTTTCTTT

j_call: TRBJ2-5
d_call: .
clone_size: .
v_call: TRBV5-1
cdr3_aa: CASSLLERIQETQYF
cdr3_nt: TGCGCCAGCAGCTTGCTCGAGCGAATCCAAGAGACCCAGTACTTC

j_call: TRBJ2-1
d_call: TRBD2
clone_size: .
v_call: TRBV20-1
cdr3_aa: CSALTSGGAYNEQFF
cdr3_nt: TGCAGTGCTCTGACTAGCGGGGGGGCCTACAATGAGCAGTTCTTC

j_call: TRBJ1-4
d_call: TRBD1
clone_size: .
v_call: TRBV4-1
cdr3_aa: CASSQPRTGNRVGEKLFF
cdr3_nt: TGCGCCAGCAGCCAACCGAGGACAGGGAACCGGGTGGGGGAAAAACTGTTTTTT